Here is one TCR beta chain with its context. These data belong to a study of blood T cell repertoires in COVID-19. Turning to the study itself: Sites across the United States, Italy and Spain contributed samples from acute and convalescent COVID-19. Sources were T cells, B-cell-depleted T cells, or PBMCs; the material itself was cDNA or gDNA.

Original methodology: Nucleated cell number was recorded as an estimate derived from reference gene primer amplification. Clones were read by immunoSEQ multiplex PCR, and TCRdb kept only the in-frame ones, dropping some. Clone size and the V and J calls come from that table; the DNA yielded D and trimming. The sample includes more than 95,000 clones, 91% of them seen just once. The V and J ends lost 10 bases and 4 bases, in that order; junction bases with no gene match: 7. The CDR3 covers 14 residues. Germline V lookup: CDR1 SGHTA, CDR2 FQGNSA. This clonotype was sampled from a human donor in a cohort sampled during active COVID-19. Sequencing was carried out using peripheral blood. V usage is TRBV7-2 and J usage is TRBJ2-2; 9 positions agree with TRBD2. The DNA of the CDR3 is TGTGCCACCCGTAGCGGGAGTGTCACCGGGGAGCTGTTTTTT. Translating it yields CATRSGSVTGELFF.